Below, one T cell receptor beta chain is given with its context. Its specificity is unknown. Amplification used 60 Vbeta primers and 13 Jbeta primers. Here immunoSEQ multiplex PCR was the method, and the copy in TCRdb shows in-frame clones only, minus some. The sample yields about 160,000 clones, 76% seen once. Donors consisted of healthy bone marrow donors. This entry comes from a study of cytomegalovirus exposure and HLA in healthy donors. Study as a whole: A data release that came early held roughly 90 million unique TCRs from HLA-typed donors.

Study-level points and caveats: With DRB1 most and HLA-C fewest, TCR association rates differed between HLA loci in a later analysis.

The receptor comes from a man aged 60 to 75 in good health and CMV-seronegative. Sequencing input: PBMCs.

The CDR3 loop reads CASSLDSTGYELYEQYF. DNA for the CDR3: TGTGCCAGCAGCTTAGATTCGACAGGGTACGAATTGTACGAGCAGTACTTC. The rearrangement joins TRBV11-2 to TRBJ2-7; 7 bases agree with TRBD1. Germline CDR1 is SGHAT and CDR2 is FQNNGV. The V and J ends lost 0 bases and 4 bases, in that order; junction bases with no gene match: 12. The CDR3 spans 17 residues.